This TCR beta chain was identified during a study of control samples from healthy donors and cancer patients. V shed 4 bases, J shed 1 base, and the junction held 4 bases outside the gene matches. The CDR3 covers 14 residues. The germline gives CDR1 SGHRS, CDR2 YFSETQ. Clones were read by immunoSEQ multiplex PCR, and TCRdb kept only the in-frame ones, dropping some. The profile shows about 150,000 clones, roughly 90% of them singletons. The sequence came from a young man in good health. This chain uses TRBV5-1 with TRBJ1-1; 7 nucleotides line up with TRBD1. The source material was blood. This chain's CDR3 is CASSTGTENTEAFF. The CDR3 DNA is TGCGCCAGCAGCACGGGGACAGAGAACACTGAAGCTTTCTTT. Full variable domain (remainder filled in from reference TRBV5-1 and TRBJ1-1): KAGVTQTPRYLIKTRGQQVTLSCSPISGHRSVSWYQQTPGQGLQFLFEYFSETQRNKGNFPGRFSGRQFSNSRSEMNVSTLELGDSALYLCASSTGTENTEAFFGQGTRLTVV.